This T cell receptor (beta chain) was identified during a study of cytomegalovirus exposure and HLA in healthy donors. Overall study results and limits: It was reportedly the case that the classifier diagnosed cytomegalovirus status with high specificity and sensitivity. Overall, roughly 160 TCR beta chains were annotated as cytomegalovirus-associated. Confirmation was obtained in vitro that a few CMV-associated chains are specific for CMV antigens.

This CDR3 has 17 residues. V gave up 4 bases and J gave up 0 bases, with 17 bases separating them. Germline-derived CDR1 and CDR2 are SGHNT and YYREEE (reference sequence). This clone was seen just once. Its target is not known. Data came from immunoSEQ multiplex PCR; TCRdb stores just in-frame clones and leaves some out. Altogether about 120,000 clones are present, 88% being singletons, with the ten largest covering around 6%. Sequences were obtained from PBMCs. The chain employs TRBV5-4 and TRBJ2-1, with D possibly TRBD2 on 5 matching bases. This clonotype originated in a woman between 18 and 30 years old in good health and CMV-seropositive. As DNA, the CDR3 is TGTGCCAGCAGCGGGTGGGGAAGCGGCAGCTCCTACAATGAGCAGTTCTTC. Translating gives CASSGWGSGSSYNEQFF. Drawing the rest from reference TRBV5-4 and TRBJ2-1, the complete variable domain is ETGVTQSPTHLIKTRGQQVTLRCSSQSGHNTVSWYQQALGQGPQFIFQYYREEENGRGNFPPRFSGLQFPNYSSELNVNALELDDSALYLCASSGWGSGSSYNEQFFGPGTRLTVL.